Listed below are T cell receptor beta chains from one sample, sequenced in a study of cytotoxic CD8 clonotypes in ibrutinib-treated CLL. Generated by immunoSEQ multiplex PCR, the TCRdb table keeps only in-frame clones and is missing some. This table has 250,000 to 350,000 clones, around 76% appearing once. The sample was PBMCs, taken at disease progression, from a patient treated with ibrutinib. The receptors originated from a human donor with chronic lymphocytic leukemia. Each CDR3 is given with its conserved first and last residue. Fields, in order: clone size, D gene, V gene, CDR3 length, J gene, CDR3 protein, CDR3 DNA. D genes are given only for firm matches. Expanded clones get a size class; other rows say once, few or many, or leave the size out.

-	TRBD1	TRBV6-5	13	TRBJ2-5	CASSTTGLETQYF	TGTGCCAGCAGTACGACAGGGTTGGAGACCCAGTACTTC
-	-	TRBV28	16	TRBJ1-4	CASSLHQGWGDEKLFF	TGTGCCAGCAGCCTACACCAGGGTTGGGGTGATGAAAAACTGTTTTTT
-	TRBD1	TRBV9	15	TRBJ2-1	CASSATGEPYNEQFF	TGTGCCAGCAGCGCAACAGGGGAACCTTACAATGAGCAGTTCTTC
-	-	TRBV5-1	13	TRBJ1-1	CASSLSVNTEAFF	TGCGCCAGCAGCTTGTCAGTGAACACTGAAGCTTTCTTT
-	-	TRBV9	13	TRBJ2-1	CASSVEAKNEQFF	TGTGCCAGCAGCGTAGAAGCGAAAAATGAGCAGTTCTTC
-	-	TRBV9	13	TRBJ1-5	CASSLRSGQPQHF	TGTGCCAGCAGCCTAAGGTCGGGTCAGCCCCAGCATTTT
-	TRBD2	TRBV10-3	15	TRBJ2-5	CAIMSGRDREETQYF	TGTGCCATCATGAGCGGGAGAGATAGGGAAGAGACCCAGTACTTC
-	-	TRBV4-1	17	TRBJ2-7	CASSQEGPGLFVYEQYF	TGCGCCAGCAGCCAAGAAGGTCCTGGGCTATTCGTCTACGAGCAGTACTTC
once	-	TRBV9	17	TRBJ2-2	CASSVPGRGPNTGELFF	TGTGCCAGCAGCGTCCCGGGGCGGGGGCCGAACACCGGGGAGCTGTTTTTT
-	TRBD2	TRBV5-1	16	TRBJ2-2	CASSYLAGDNTGELFF	TGCGCCAGCAGCTACCTAGCGGGAGACAACACCGGGGAGCTGTTTTTT
few	-	TRBV4-1	16	TRBJ2-5	CASSPDRLGYQETQYF	TGCGCCAGCAGCCCCGACAGGCTGGGGTACCAAGAGACCCAGTACTTC
-	-	TRBV15	12	TRBJ2-7	CATSREVGEQYF	TGTGCCACCAGCAGAGAAGTCGGCGAGCAGTACTTC
-	TRBD1	TRBV10-3	16	TRBJ1-6	CAISEQRTGVLSPLHF	TGTGCCATCAGTGAGCAGAGGACAGGGGTCCTCTCACCCCTCCACTTT
-	-	TRBV4-3	16	TRBJ2-6	CASSQGDATGANVLTF	TGCGCCAGCAGCCAAGGGGACGCAACTGGGGCCAACGTCCTGACTTTC
-	-	TRBV9	14	TRBJ2-7	CASSVVGGLDEQYF	TGTGCCAGCAGCGTAGTTGGGGGTTTGGACGAGCAGTACTTC
-	-	TRBV9	14	TRBJ2-1	CASTPRGSYNEQFF	TGTGCCAGCACCCCGAGGGGGAGCTACAATGAGCAGTTCTTC
-	TRBD1	TRBV2	14	TRBJ1-1	CASRGRQGGTEAFF	TGTGCCAGCAGAGGCCGACAGGGTGGCACTGAAGCTTTCTTT
-	-	TRBV7-9	18	TRBJ1-1	CASSLDSLSGRSNTEAFF	TGTGCCAGCAGCTTAGACTCTTTGTCAGGAAGATCGAACACTGAAGCTTTCTTT
few	-	TRBV10-1	11	TRBJ2-7	CASRPNYEQYF	TGCGCCAGCAGGCCCAATTACGAGCAGTACTTC
-	-	TRBV27	13	TRBJ1-2	CAIKPWGNYGYTF	TGTGCCATCAAGCCCTGGGGGAACTATGGCTACACCTTC
-	-	TRBV2	12	TRBJ1-2	CALGAGNYGYTF	TGTGCCCTGGGTGCAGGCAACTATGGCTACACCTTC
-	-	TRBV4-1	16	TRBJ1-3	CASSQSHSLVGNTIYF	TGCGCCAGCAGCCAAAGTCACTCGTTGGTAGGAAACACCATATATTTT
-	-	TRBV18	16	TRBJ1-6	CASSPRDGQYNSPLHF	TGTGCCAGCTCGCCCCGGGACGGACAGTATAATTCACCCCTCCACTTT
-	TRBD1	TRBV19	15	TRBJ1-5	CASSILDRADQPQHF	TGTGCCAGTAGTATACTTGACAGGGCTGATCAGCCCCAGCATTTT
-	TRBD2	TRBV29-1	15	TRBJ2-5	CSVGKTSGFQETQYF	TGCAGCGTTGGTAAGACTAGCGGGTTCCAAGAGACCCAGTACTTC
-	-	TRBV27	15	TRBJ2-7	CASSSNGEPTYEQYF	TGTGCCAGCAGTTCTAACGGGGAGCCCACCTACGAGCAGTACTTC
few	-	TRBV29-1	12	TRBJ2-7	CSVVRDDYEQYF	TGCAGCGTAGTCAGAGACGACTACGAGCAGTACTTC
-	-	TRBV15	15	TRBJ2-7	CATSRGVRGAYEQYF	TGTGCCACCAGCAGAGGAGTCAGGGGGGCCTACGAGCAGTACTTC